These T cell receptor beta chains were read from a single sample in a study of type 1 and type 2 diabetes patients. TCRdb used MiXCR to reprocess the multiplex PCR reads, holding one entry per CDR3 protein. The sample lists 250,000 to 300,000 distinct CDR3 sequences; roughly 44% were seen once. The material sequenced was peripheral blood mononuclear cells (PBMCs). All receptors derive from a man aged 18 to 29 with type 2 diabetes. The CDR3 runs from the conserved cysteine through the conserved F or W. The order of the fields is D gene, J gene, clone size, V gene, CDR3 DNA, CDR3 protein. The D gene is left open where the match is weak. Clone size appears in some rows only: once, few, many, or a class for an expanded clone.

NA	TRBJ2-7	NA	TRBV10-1	TGCGCCAGCAGTGTGCCGGGACGGCAGTCCTGGGTTCGGTACTTC	CASSVPGRQSWVRYF
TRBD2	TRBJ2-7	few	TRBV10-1	TGCGCCAGATATGGACCAGCGGGGGGAACACTATACGAGCAGTACTTC	CARYGPAGGTLYEQYF
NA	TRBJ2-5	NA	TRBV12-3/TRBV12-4	TGTGCCAGCAGTATACAACTCACAGGGAACCAAGAGACCCAGTACTTC	CASSIQLTGNQETQYF
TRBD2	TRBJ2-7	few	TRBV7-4	TGTGCCAGCAGCTTAGTTTATTTTCTAGCGGGCAGCTCCTACGAGCAGTACTTC	CASSLVYFLAGSSYEQYF
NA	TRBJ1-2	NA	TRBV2	TGTGCCAGCAGCCCGATGGTGGGCAGGGAAGCTGGCTACACCTTC	CASSPMVGREAGYTF
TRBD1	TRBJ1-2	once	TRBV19	TGTGCCAGTACGGTTTGGGGCTCGGACAGGGAGGCTGGCTACACCTTC	CASTVWGSDREAGYTF
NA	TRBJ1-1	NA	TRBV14	TGTGCCAGCAGCCAAGCCCTAAACACTGAAGCTTTCTTT	CASSQALNTEAFF
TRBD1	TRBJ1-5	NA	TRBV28	TGTGCCAGCATATTCGGGACAGGGGCCAATCAGCCCCAGCATTTT	CASIFGTGANQPQHF
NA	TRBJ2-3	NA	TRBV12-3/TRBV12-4	TGTGCCAGCAGTTTAAAAGGGTTGACAGATACGCAGTATTTT	CASSLKGLTDTQYF
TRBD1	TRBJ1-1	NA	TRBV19	TGTGCCAGCAGACAGGGACAGACGAACACTGAAGCTTTCTTT	CASRQGQTNTEAFF
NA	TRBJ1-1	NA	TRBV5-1	TGCGCCAGCAGCCCTTCAGGACAGCAGTTATTAGGGACTGAAGCTTTCTTT	CASSPSGQQLLGTEAFF
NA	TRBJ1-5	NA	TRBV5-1	TGCGCCAGCAGCTTGTCAGGGGAGGGTCAGCCCCAGCATTTT	CASSLSGEGQPQHF
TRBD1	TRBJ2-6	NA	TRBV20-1	TGCAGTGCCACAGGGGCTGGGGCCAACGTCCTGACTTTC	CSATGAGANVLTF
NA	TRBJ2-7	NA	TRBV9	TGTGCCAGCAGCGTAGGACAAGGGCCCTACGAGCAGTACTTC	CASSVGQGPYEQYF
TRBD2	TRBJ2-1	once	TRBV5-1	TGCGCCAGCAGCAAGACTAGCGGGGAGTACAATGAGCAGTTCTTC	CASSKTSGEYNEQFF
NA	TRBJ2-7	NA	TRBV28	TGTGCCAGCACGACAGCAACCTACGAGCAGTACTTC	CASTTATYEQYF
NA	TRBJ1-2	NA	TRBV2	TGTGCCACCAGCAGAGAATCCCTCGGGGATAACTATGGCTACACCTTC	CATSRESLGDNYGYTF
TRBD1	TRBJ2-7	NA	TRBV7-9	TGTGCCAGCAGCTTTCGAGGACAGGCGGCCCTCTGGTACTTC	CASSFRGQAALWYF
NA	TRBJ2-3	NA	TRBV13	TGTGCCAGCAGTTTCGGGGCAGTCACAGATACGCAGTATTTT	CASSFGAVTDTQYF
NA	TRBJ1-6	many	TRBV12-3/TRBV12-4	TGTGCCAGCAGTTACGATGACAAGACACCCCTCCACTTT	CASSYDDKTPLHF
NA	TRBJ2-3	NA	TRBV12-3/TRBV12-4	TGTGCCAGCAGCTTAGCCGGGGGAGCGGATACGCAGTATTTT	CASSLAGGADTQYF
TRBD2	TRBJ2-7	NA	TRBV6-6	TGTGCCAGCAAAAGGAGCGGGGGTTCCTACGAGCAGTACTTC	CASKRSGGSYEQYF
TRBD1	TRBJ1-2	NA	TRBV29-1	TGCAGCGGCAGGGGGCTGAGTGGCTACACCTTC	CSGRGLSGYTF
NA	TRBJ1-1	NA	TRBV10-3	TGTGCCATCAGACGGGAGTTGAACACTGAAGCTTTCTTT	CAIRRELNTEAFF
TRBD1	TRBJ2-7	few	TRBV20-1	TGCAGCTTCGGGGACAGGGGCTACGAGCAGTACTTC	CSFGDRGYEQYF